This T cell receptor beta chain was obtained from a study of cytomegalovirus exposure and HLA in healthy donors. Study-level findings and limits: Association with HLA alleles at 0.05 false discovery rate was found for 16,951 TCR beta sequences in a later analysis. CMV serostatus was the only recorded immune exposure for donors.

Note on this clone: What it binds is unknown.

V was trimmed by 8 bases and J by 9 bases, leaving 19 bases between them. The length of the CDR3 is 13 residues. The germline gives CDR1 SEHNR, CDR2 FQNEAQ (reference sequence). The PCR made use of 60 Vbeta and 13 Jbeta primers. TCRdb's table, derived via immunoSEQ multiplex PCR, lists solely in-frame clones and lacks some. The sample includes roughly 160,000 clones, approximately 80% of them seen just once. The material sequenced was PBMCs. This clonotype was obtained from a woman between 25 and 40 years old in good health and CMV-seropositive. The J gene is TRBJ1-1, the V gene TRBV7-9; D uncertain. The CDR3 nucleotides read TGTGCCAGCGAGAAAAAGGGCGAGCGGCAAGCTTTCTTT. Its protein is CASEKKGERQAFF.